The 13 T cell receptor beta chains in this list originate from one sample, sequenced in a study of blood T cell repertoires in COVID-19. Assay used: immunoSEQ multiplex PCR; TCRdb lists only in-frame clones, some missing. Among approximately 80,000 clones listed, roughly 79% were seen once. The sequencing sample was made of peripheral blood. These receptors originate from a human donor in a cohort sampled during active COVID-19.

The sample holds many counts of this clone. The chain links TRBV21-1 to TRBJ2-7; the table calls TRBD1, which could not be checked here. TRBV21-1 is a known pseudogene. The CDR3 loop spans 15 amino acids. The CDR3 is CASSINRDNFDEQYV. The CDR3 DNA follows: TGTGCCAGCAGCATTAACCGGGACAATTTCGACGAGCAGTACGTC.

The rearrangement uses TRBV29-1 and TRBJ2-1; 7 nucleotides match TRBD2. Looked up from germline, CDR1 is SQVTM and CDR2 is ANQGSEA. The CDR3 covers 13 residues. The junction had 2 bases not matched to a gene; V was cut back by 5 bases and J by 1 base. The CDR3 loop reads CSVQRESYNEQFF. The CDR3 DNA sequence: TGCAGCGTTCAGCGGGAATCCTACAATGAGCAGTTCTTC.

V gene TRBV6-2 or TRBV6-3 combines with J gene TRBJ2-3, with 8 bases identical to TRBD2. After removal of 0 bases from V and 4 bases from J, the junction contained 6 bases not matched to a gene. The germline CDR1 and CDR2 sequences are MNHEY and SVGEGT. The CDR3 sequence is 16 residues long. CDR3 bases: TGTGCCAGCAGTTACTCCGCGGGAGGAGGGGCAGATACGCAGTATTTT. Amino acids: CASSYSAGGGADTQYF.

The chain employs TRBV25-1 and TRBJ2-5; 7 nucleotides align to TRBD1. In germline, CDR1 is MGHDK, CDR2 SYGVNS. The J segment lost 2 bases and the V segment lost 5 bases, leaving 8 bases of the junction unmatched. This CDR3 has 15 residues. CDR3 DNA sequence: TGTGCCAGCAGTCCGGGACAGTCTTTACAAGAGACCCAGTACTTC. Amino acids: CASSPGQSLQETQYF.

V usage is TRBV2 and J usage is TRBJ1-5; 8 bases align to TRBD1. CDR1 is SNHLY and CDR2 is FYNNEI in the germline V gene. The V segment lost 2 bases and the J segment 3 bases; nucleotides outside the gene matches: 9. This CDR3 region has 17 residues. The CDR3 here is CASSESRDRFFNQPQHF. CDR3 coding DNA: TGTGCCAGCAGTGAAAGCCGGGACAGGTTTTTCAATCAGCCCCAGCATTTT.

This clone showed up many times. This sequence joins TRBV27 and TRBJ2-1, with a tentative D call TRBD1 (5 bases). The CDR3 covers 13 residues. V lost 7 bases and J 4 bases, leaving 11 bases between the germline ends. Germline assignment: CDR1 MNHEY and CDR2 SMNVEV (reference sequence). CDR3 nucleotide sequence: TGTGCCAGCATCTCCCAGGGATACAATGAGCAGTTCTTC. Its translation: CASISQGYNEQFF.

The chain couples TRBV5-1 to TRBJ1-1, with 9 bases lining up with TRBD1. Germline V gene sequence: CDR1 SGHRS, CDR2 YFSETQ. The junction had 2 bases not matched to a gene; V was cut back by 4 bases and J by 4 bases. The CDR3 has 13 amino acids. In nucleotides, the CDR3 is TGCGCCAGCAGCGTGGACAGGGGCACTGAAGCTTTCTTT. This translates into CASSVDRGTEAFF.

The chain is built from TRBV27 and TRBJ2-1, with 7 bases aligning to TRBD1. In germline, CDR1 is MNHEY, CDR2 SMNVEV (reference sequence). The CDR3 length is 15 residues. J was trimmed by 4 bases and V by 7 bases; bases with no gene match: 10. The CDR3 DNA sequence: TGTGCCAGCACCCTAGGGAACAGGGGATACAATGAGCAGTTCTTC. Translation: CASTLGNRGYNEQFF.

This clone was seen a single time. CDR3 amino acids: CASSAVPGQGKLDYGYTF. CDR3 DNA sequence: TGTGCCAGCAGTGCCGTTCCGGGACAGGGGAAGTTGGACTATGGCTACACCTTC. The rearrangement joins TRBV6-1 to TRBJ1-2; 10 bases match TRBD1. The CDR3 runs to 18 residues. V gave up 4 bases and J gave up 3 bases; unmatched junction bases: 14. Germline-derived CDR1 and CDR2 are MNHNS and SASEGT.

This clone was observed many times. The chain couples TRBV5-4 to TRBJ2-1; tentative D call: TRBD2 (6 bases). Trimming shortened V by 4 bases and J by 5 bases, and 16 bases separated the two germline ends. This CDR3 comprises 15 residues. Looked up from germline, CDR1 is SGHNT and CDR2 is YYREEE (reference sequence). The CDR3 nucleotides read TGTGCCAGCAGCGTGGGGTGGAGGAGGGACAATGAGCAGTTCTTC. It is translated as CASSVGWRRDNEQFF.

This clone was observed at least ten times. The chain couples TRBV5-6 to TRBJ2-1; D unresolved. V gave up 3 bases and J gave up 3 bases, with 13 bases separating them. The CDR3 has 15 amino acids. The germline V gene has CDR1 SGHDT and CDR2 YYEEEE. Written as DNA, the CDR3 is TGTGCCAGCAGCTCCCGACTGCGGAACTACAATGAGCAGTTCTTC. Translating gives CASSSRLRNYNEQFF.

The chain combines TRBV6-1 with TRBJ2-7; D uncertain. The germline CDR1 and CDR2 sequences are MNHNS and SASEGT. This CDR3 has 13 residues. Trimming left V 2 bases short and J 3 bases short, with 8 bases between. The DNA for the CDR3 is TGTGCCAGCAGTGAACCGAACAGCTACGAGCAGTACTTC. It specifies CASSEPNSYEQYF.

The V gene is TRBV12-3 or TRBV12-4, the J gene TRBJ2-7, with D maybe TRBD1 (6 bases). This CDR3 is 13 amino acids long. V was cut by 3 bases and J by 5 bases, with 11 bases left in between. The DNA for the CDR3 is TGTGCCAGCAGTTTTGACAGGCCCCACGAGCAGTACTTC. Protein product: CASSFDRPHEQYF.